What follows are 14 T cell receptor beta chains derived from one specimen sequenced in a study of cytomegalovirus exposure and HLA in healthy donors. Both 60 Vbeta primers and 13 Jbeta primers went into the PCR. The method was immunoSEQ multiplex PCR; TCRdb's version includes in-frame clones alone and lacks a portion of them. This sample carries 90,000 to 110,000 clones, around 84% of them seen once, and the ten largest clones take roughly 1.2%. The sequenced sample consisted of PBMCs. The receptor source for this set is a man aged 30 to 45 in good health and CMV-seronegative.

J is TRBJ2-5 and V is TRBV4-1, with TRBD2 as a possible D gene (5 bases). This CDR3 spans 17 amino acids. Germline V gene data show CDR1 as MGHRA and CDR2 as YSYEKL. V was trimmed by 2 bases and J by 2 bases, leaving 18 bases between them. The CDR3: CASSQLTTGERQETQYF. CDR3 nucleotide sequence: TGCGCCAGCAGCCAACTTACCACCGGGGAGCGACAAGAGACCCAGTACTTC.

CDR3 bases: TGTGCCAGCAGTGGGAGTAGCGGGGGGGACACAGATACGCAGTATTTT. It is translated as CASSGSSGGDTDTQYF. The chain recombines TRBV6-1 with TRBJ2-3, with TRBD2 matching 11 bases. The germline V gene has CDR1 MNHNS and CDR2 SASEGT. V lost 4 bases to trimming and J lost 2 bases; unmatched junction nucleotides: 5. The CDR3 spans 16 residues.

This chain uses TRBV9 with TRBJ1-1; D not resolved. Trimming removed 0 bases from V and 4 bases from J, with 7 bases in between. The CDR3 contains 13 residues. Germline loops: CDR1 SGDLS, CDR2 YYNGEE. The CDR3 sequence: CASSVAGSTEAFF. Here the CDR3 DNA reads TGTGCCAGCAGCGTAGCCGGGTCCACTGAAGCTTTCTTT.

The V gene is TRBV7-8, the J gene TRBJ1-5; 7 bases fit TRBD1. From germline, CDR1 is SGHVS and CDR2 FQNEAQ. The CDR3 is 15 residues long. The J segment lost 11 bases and the V segment lost 5 bases, leaving 15 bases of the junction unmatched. The CDR3 coding sequence is TGTGCCAGCAGCCCGAACGCCCAGATACAGGGGACCCAGCATTTT. Translating gives CASSPNAQIQGTQHF.

The rearrangement links TRBV29-1 to TRBJ1-1; D gene ambiguous. This CDR3 comprises 12 residues. Germline CDR1 is SQVTM and CDR2 is ANQGSEA. The V and J ends lost 7 bases and 3 bases respectively, with 12 bases between them. This CDR3 is CSGRSWDTEAFF. The DNA for the CDR3 is TGCAGCGGGAGGAGCTGGGACACTGAAGCTTTCTTT. Full variable domain (outside the CDR3, taken from reference TRBV29-1 and TRBJ1-1): SAVISQKPSRDICQRGTSLTIQCQVDSQVTMMFWYRQQPGQSLTLIATANQGSEATYESGFVIDKFPISRPNLTFSTLTVSNMSPEDSSIYLCSGRSWDTEAFFGQGTRLTVV.

This clone has a single count. The chain couples TRBV6-5 to TRBJ2-7; TRBD2 matches at 7 bases. The CDR3 is made up of 13 amino acids. Germline V lookup: CDR1 MNHEY, CDR2 SVGAGI. J gave up 1 base and V 6 bases, and 3 bases lay outside the gene matches. CDR3 sequence: CASSLSGSYEQYF. The CDR3, as DNA: TGTGCCAGCAGCCTTAGCGGGTCCTACGAGCAGTACTTC.

The genes are TRBV10-3 and TRBJ1-5, with a tentative D call TRBD1 (5 bases). The CDR3 totals 15 residues. CDR1 and CDR2 (germline): ENHRY, SYGVKD. V lost 10 bases and J 0 bases, leaving 16 bases between the germline ends. For the CDR3, the DNA is TGTGCCACCGGGGTTGGGGACTATAGCAATCAGCCCCAGCATTTT. It is translated as CATGVGDYSNQPQHF.

This chain connects TRBV2 to TRBJ2-2, with D possibly TRBD2 on 5 matching bases. Trimming pared 7 bases from V and 1 base from J, leaving 10 bases between. This CDR3 is built from 14 residues. Looked up from germline, CDR1 is SNHLY and CDR2 is FYNNEI. CDR3: CASKGSVNTGELFF. The CDR3 DNA reads as TGTGCCAGCAAGGGTAGCGTGAACACCGGGGAGCTGTTTTTT. Full variable domain (outside the CDR3, taken from reference TRBV2 and TRBJ2-2): EPEVTQTPSHQVTQMGQEVILRCVPISNHLYFYWYRQILGQKVEFLVSFYNNEISEKSEIFDDQFSVERPDGSNFTLKIRSTKLEDSAMYFCASKGSVNTGELFFGEGSRLTVL.

This clone came up a few times. The V gene is TRBV4-1, the J gene TRBJ2-5; 9 positions agree with TRBD1. The V gene's germline CDR1 is MGHRA and CDR2 YSYEKL. The trim removed 3 bases at V and 1 base at J, leaving 6 bases unmatched. CDR3 size: 16 residues. CDR3 in amino acids: CASSHGDRVGQETQYF. The CDR3 bases are TGCGCCAGCAGCCATGGGGACAGGGTGGGCCAAGAGACCCAGTACTTC.

This clone was observed a few times. The chain links TRBV19 to TRBJ2-4; 7 positions agree with TRBD2. The CDR3 runs to 14 residues. V shed 2 bases, J shed 9 bases, and the junction held 7 bases outside the gene matches. CDR1 is LNHDA, CDR2 SQIVND, per germline (reference sequence). CDR3 region: CASSIIGTGGIQYF. CDR3 coding DNA: TGTGCCAGTAGTATAATAGGAACGGGGGGCATTCAGTACTTC.

V is TRBV5-1 and J is TRBJ2-3, with TRBD2 identical over 8 bases. The CDR3 sequence is 14 residues long. With V trimmed by 2 bases and J by 5 bases, 4 bases remained unmatched. Germline lookup yields CDR1 SGHRS and CDR2 YFSETQ. The CDR3 sequence is CASSFDLAGDTQYF. The CDR3 region has the DNA TGCGCCAGCAGCTTTGATCTAGCGGGAGATACGCAGTATTTT.

This chain joins TRBV6-5 and TRBJ2-7, with 9 bases fitting TRBD1. Germline V gene lookup returns CDR1 MNHEY and CDR2 SVGAGI. J gave up 0 bases and V 6 bases, and 6 bases lay outside the gene matches. This CDR3 region has 15 residues. CDR3 protein: CASRGGQGSSYEQYF. For the CDR3, the DNA is TGTGCCAGCAGGGGGGGACAGGGAAGCTCCTACGAGCAGTACTTC.

The chain employs TRBV5-4 and TRBJ1-6; D remains unclear. V was trimmed by 1 base and J by 1 base, leaving 9 bases between them. The CDR3 has 16 residues. From germline, CDR1 is SGHNT and CDR2 YYREEE (reference sequence). CDR3 protein: CASSLSGRSYNSPLHF. CDR3 DNA sequence: TGTGCCAGCAGCTTGTCGGGGAGGTCCTATAATTCACCCCTCCACTTT. The variable domain in full, with the rest retrieved from reference TRBV5-4 and TRBJ1-6, is ETGVTQSPTHLIKTRGQQVTLRCSSQSGHNTVSWYQQALGQGPQFIFQYYREEENGRGNFPPRFSGLQFPNYSSELNVNALELDDSALYLCASSLSGRSYNSPLHFGNGTRLTVT.

This chain connects TRBV25-1 to TRBJ1-6; no reliable D call. Germline lookup yields CDR1 MGHDK and CDR2 SYGVNS. This CDR3 is built from 17 residues. The germline V and J ends were trimmed by 1 base and 0 bases, with 10 bases remaining between them. This CDR3 reads CASSESVMNSYNSPLHF. Here the CDR3 DNA reads TGTGCCAGCAGTGAATCGGTCATGAACTCCTATAATTCACCCCTCCACTTT. Full variable domain (rest looked up from reference TRBV25-1 and TRBJ1-6): EADIYQTPRYLVIGTGKKITLECSQTMGHDKMYWYQQDPGMELHLIHYSYGVNSTEKGDLSSESTVSRIRTEHFPLTLESARPSHTSQYLCASSESVMNSYNSPLHFGNGTRLTVT.